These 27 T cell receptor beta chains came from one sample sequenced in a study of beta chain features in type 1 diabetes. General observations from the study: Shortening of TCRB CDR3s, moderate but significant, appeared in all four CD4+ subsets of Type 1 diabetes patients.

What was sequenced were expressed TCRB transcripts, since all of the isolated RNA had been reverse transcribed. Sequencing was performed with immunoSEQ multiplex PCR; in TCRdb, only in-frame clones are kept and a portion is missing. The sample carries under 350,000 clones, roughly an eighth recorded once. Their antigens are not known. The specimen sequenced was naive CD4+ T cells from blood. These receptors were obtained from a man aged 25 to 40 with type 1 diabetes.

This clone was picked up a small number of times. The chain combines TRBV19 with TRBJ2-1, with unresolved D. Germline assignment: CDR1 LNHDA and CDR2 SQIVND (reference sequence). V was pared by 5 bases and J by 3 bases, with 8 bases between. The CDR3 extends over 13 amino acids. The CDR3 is CASSHHGYNEQFF. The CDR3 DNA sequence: TGTGCCAGTAGTCATCACGGCTACAATGAGCAGTTCTTC.

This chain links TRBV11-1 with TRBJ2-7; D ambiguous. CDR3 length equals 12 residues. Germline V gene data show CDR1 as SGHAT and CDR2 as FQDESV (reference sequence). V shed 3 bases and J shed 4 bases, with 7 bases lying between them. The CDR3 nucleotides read TGTGCCAGCAGCTTGGGCCAGTACGAGCAGTACTTC. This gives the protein CASSLGQYEQYF.

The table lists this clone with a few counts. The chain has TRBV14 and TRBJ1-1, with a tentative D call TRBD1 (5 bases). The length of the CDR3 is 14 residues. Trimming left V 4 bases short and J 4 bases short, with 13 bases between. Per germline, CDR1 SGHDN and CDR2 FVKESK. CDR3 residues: CASSRQGGLTEAFF. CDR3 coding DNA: TGTGCCAGCAGCCGTCAGGGAGGCCTCACTGAAGCTTTCTTT.

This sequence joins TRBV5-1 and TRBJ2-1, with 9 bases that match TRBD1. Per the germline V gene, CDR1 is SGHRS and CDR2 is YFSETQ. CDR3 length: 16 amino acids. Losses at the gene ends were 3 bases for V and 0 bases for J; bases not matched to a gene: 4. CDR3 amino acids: CASSSGQGISYNEQFF. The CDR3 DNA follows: TGCGCCAGCAGCTCCGGACAGGGGATCTCCTACAATGAGCAGTTCTTC.

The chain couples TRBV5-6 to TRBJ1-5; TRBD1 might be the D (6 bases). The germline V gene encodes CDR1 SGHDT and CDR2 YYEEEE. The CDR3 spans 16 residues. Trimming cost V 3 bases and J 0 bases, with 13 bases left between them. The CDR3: CASSSQGLYSNQPQHF. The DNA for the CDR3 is TGTGCCAGCAGCTCACAGGGACTATATAGCAATCAGCCCCAGCATTTT. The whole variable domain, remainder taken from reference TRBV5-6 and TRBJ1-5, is DAGVTQSPTHLIKTRGQQVTLRCSPKSGHDTVSWYQQALGQGPQFIFQYYEEEERQRGNFPDRFSGHQFPNYSSELNVNALLLGDSALYLCASSSQGLYSNQPQHFGDGTRLSIL.

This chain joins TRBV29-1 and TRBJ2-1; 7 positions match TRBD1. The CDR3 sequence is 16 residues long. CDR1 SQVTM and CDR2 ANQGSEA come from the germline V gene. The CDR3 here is CNIEQGKGDSYNEQFF. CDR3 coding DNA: TGCAACATCGAACAGGGGAAGGGGGACTCCTACAATGAGCAGTTCTTC.

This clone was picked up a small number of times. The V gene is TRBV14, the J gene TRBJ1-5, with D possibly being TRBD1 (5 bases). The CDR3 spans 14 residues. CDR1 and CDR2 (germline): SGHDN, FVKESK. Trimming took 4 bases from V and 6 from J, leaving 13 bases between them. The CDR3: CASSPSGMRQPQHF. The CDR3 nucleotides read TGTGCCAGCAGCCCCTCAGGGATGCGTCAGCCCCAGCATTTT.

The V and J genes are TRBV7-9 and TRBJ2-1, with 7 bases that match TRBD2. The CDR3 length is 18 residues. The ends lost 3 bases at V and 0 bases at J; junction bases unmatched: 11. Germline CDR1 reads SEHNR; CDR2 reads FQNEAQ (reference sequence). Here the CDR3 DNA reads TGTGCCAGCAGCTTCGGTCTTGCGGGACTAAGCTCCTACAATGAGCAGTTCTTC. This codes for CASSFGLAGLSSYNEQFF.

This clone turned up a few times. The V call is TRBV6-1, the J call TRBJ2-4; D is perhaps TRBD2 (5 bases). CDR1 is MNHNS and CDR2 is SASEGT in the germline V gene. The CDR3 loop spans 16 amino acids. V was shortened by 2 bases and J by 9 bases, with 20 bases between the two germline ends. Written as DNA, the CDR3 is TGTGCCAGCAGTGAATTCGGACTCGTCGCCAGCGGCATTCAGTACTTC. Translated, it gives CASSEFGLVASGIQYF.

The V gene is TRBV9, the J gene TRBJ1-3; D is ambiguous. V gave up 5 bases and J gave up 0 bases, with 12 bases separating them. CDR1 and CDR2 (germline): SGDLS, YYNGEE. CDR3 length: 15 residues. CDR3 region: CASRSGSYSGNTIYF. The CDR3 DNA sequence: TGTGCCAGCAGGTCCGGGTCTTACTCTGGAAACACCATATATTTT.

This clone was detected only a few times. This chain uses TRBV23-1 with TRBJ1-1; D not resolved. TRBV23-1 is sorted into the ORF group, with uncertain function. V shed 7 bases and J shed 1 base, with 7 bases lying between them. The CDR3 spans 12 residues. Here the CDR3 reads CASTRKNTEAFF. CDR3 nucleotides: TGCGCCAGCACCAGGAAGAACACTGAAGCTTTCTTT.

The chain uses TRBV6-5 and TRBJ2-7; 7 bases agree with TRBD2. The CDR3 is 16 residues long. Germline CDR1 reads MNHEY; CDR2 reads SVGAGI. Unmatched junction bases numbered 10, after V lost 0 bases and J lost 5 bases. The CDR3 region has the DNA TGTGCCAGCAGTTACTCTATTGGGGCGGGAGCCCACGAGCAGTACTTC. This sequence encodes CASSYSIGAGAHEQYF.

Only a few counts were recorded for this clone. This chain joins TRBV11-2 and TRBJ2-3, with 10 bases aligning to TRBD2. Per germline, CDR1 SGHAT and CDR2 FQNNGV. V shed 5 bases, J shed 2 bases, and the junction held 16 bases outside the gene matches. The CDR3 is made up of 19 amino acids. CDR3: CASSPSVSTSGIFTDTQYF. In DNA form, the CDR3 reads TGTGCCAGCAGCCCGTCGGTTAGCACTAGCGGGATCTTCACAGATACGCAGTATTTT.

The CDR3 DNA is TGTGCCAGCAGTGACTACTCTGGGGCCAACGTCCTGACTTTC. As protein: CASSDYSGANVLTF. The chain uses TRBV2 and TRBJ2-6; D remains unclear. Germline lookup yields CDR1 SNHLY and CDR2 FYNNEI. The CDR3 sequence is 14 residues long. Trimming took 3 bases from V and 0 from J, leaving 3 bases between them.

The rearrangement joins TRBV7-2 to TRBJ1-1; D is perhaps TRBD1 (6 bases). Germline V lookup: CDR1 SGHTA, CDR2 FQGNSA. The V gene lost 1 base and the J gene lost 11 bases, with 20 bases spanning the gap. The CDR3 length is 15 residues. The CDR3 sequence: CASSLGPIAGDGAFF. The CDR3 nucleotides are TGTGCCAGCAGCTTAGGCCCTATTGCAGGGGATGGGGCTTTCTTT.

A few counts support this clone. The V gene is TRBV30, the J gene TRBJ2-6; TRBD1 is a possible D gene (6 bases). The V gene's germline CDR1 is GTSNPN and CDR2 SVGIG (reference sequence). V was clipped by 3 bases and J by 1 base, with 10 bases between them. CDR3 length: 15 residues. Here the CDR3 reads CAWRTGLSGANVLTF. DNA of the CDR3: TGTGCCTGGAGAACAGGGCTATCTGGGGCCAACGTCCTGACTTTC.

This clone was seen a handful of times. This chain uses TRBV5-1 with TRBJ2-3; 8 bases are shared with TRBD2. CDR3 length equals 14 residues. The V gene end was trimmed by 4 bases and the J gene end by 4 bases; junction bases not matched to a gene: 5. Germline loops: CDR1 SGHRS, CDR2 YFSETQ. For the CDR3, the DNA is TGCGCCAGCAGCCCAGCGGGAGCGGCAGATACGCAGTATTTT. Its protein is CASSPAGAADTQYF.

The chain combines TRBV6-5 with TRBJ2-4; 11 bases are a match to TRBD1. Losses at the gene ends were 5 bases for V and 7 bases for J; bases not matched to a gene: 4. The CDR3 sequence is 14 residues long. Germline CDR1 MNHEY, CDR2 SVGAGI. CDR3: CASSPGQGANIQYF. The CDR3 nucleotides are TGTGCCAGCAGTCCCGGACAGGGGGCGAACATTCAGTACTTC.

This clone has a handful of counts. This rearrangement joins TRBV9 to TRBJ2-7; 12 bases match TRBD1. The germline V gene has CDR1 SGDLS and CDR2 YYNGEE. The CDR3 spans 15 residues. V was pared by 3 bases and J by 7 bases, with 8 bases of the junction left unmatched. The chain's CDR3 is CASSAGTGGLFEQYF. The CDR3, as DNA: TGTGCCAGCAGCGCCGGGACAGGGGGCCTCTTTGAGCAGTACTTC.

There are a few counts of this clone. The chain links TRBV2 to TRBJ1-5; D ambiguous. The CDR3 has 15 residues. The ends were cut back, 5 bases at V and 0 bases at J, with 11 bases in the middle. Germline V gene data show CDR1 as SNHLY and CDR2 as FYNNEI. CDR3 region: CASSRGGYSNQPQHF. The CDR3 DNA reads TGTGCCAGCAGTCGAGGTGGATATAGCAATCAGCCCCAGCATTTT.

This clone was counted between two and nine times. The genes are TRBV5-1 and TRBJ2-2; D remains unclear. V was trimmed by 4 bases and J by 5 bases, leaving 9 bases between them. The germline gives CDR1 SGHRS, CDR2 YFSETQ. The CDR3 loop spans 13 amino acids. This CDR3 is CASSIFGTGELFF. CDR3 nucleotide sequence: TGCGCCAGCAGCATTTTCGGGACCGGGGAGCTGTTTTTT.

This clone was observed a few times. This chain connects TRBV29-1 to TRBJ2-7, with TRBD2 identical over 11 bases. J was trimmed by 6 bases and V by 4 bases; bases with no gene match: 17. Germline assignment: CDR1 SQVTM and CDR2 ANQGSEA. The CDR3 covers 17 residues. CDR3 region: CSVVSTSGSFGDGEQYF. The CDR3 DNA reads TGCAGCGTTGTATCAACTAGCGGGAGCTTTGGAGATGGCGAGCAGTACTTC.

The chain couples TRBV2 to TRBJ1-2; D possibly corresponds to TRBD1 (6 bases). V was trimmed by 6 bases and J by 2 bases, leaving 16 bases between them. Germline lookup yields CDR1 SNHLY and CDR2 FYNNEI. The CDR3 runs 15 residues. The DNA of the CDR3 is TGTGCCAGCAGGGCAGGGGTCGAGGGGAACTATGGCTACACCTTC. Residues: CASRAGVEGNYGYTF.

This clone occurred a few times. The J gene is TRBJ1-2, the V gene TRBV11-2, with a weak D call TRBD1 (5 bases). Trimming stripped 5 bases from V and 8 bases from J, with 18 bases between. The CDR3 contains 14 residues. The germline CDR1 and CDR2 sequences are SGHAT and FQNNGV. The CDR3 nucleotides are TGTGCCAGCAGCCTGCGGGGCAGTCTACGGGGCTACACCTTC. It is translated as CASSLRGSLRGYTF.

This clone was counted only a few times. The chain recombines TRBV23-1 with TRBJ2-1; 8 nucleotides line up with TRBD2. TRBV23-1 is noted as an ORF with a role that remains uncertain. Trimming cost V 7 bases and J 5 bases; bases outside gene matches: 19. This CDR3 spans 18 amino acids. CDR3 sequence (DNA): TGCGCCAGCACCGTAATTAGCGGGACAACTCCCGGGGACAATGAGCAGTTCTTC. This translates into CASTVISGTTPGDNEQFF.

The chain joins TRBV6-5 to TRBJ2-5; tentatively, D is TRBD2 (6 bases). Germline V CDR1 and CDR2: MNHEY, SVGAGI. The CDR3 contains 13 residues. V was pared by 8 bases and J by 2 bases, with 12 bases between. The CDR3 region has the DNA TGTGCCAGCGCCGGGACTTTTCAAGAGACCCAGTACTTC. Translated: CASAGTFQETQYF.

CDR3 in DNA: TGTGCCACCAGCAGAGGACAGGGGCAGGGGGCAACCTACGAGCAGTACTTC. Protein: CATSRGQGQGATYEQYF. This chain links TRBV15 with TRBJ2-7, with 8 nucleotides matching TRBD1. Trimming took 1 base from V and 2 from J; bases not matched to a gene: 10. The CDR3 has 17 residues. CDR1 and CDR2 from the germline V gene are LNHNV and YYDKDF (reference sequence).